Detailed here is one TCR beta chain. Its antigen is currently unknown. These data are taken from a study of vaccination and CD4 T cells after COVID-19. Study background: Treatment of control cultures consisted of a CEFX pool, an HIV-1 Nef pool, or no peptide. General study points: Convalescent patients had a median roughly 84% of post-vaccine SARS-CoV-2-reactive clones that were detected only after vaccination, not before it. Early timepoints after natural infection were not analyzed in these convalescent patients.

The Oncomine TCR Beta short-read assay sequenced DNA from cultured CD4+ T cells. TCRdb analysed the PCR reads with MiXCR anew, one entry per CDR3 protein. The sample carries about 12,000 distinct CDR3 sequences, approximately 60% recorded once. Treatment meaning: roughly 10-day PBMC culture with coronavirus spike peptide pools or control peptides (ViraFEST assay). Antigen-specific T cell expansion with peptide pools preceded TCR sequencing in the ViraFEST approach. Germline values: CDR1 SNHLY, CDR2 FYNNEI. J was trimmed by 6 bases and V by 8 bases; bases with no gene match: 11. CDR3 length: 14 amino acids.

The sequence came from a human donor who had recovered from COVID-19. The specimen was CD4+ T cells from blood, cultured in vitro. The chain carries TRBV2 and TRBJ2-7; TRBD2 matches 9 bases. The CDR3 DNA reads TGTGCCAGCTCCAAGGTAGCGGGAGAGGTCGAGCAGTACTTC. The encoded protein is CASSKVAGEVEQYF.